This T cell receptor (beta chain) was sequenced for a study of T-cell reconstitution after alpha-beta-depleted transplantation in children. Whole-study results and caveats: As was reported, about two months after transplant, alpha-beta T cells came from several hundred expanded graft clones.

This CDR3 is built from 19 residues. Germline CDR1 SGHTA, CDR2 FQGNSA. V shed 6 bases and J shed 0 bases, with 21 bases lying between them. Preparation of the TCRbeta library was carried out with unique molecular identifiers. MiXCR, applied by TCRdb to the PCR reads, yields one record per CDR3 protein. The data contain 65,000 to 70,000 distinct CDR3 sequences, roughly 4.5% of them seen just once; the ten biggest clones take up about 20%. This clonotype was seen ten or more times. Its antigen is as yet unknown. This specimen consisted of PBMCs, mostly from graft donor cells, obtained 180 days after TCRalphabeta/CD19-depleted stem cell transplant. This TCR derives from a boy under two years old who had a stem cell transplant for acute myeloid leukemia, so the T cells may come from the graft donor. The gene calls are TRBV7-2 and TRBJ1-6, with TRBD1 as a possible D gene (6 bases). The CDR3 here is CASSRGQFPGGSYNSPLHF. In DNA, the CDR3 is TGTGCCAGCAGTCGCGGACAGTTTCCCGGAGGCTCCTATAATTCACCCCTCCACTTT.